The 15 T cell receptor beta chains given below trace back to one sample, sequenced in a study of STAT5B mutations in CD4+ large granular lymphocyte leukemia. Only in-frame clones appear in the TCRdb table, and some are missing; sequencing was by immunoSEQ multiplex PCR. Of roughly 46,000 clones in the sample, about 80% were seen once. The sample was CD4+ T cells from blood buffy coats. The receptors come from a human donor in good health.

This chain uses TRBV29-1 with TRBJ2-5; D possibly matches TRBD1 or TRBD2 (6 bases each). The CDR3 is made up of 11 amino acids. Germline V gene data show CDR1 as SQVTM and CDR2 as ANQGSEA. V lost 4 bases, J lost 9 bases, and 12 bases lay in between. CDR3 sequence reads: CSVGEGEAQYF. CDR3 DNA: TGCAGCGTTGGCGAGGGGGAGGCCCAGTACTTC.

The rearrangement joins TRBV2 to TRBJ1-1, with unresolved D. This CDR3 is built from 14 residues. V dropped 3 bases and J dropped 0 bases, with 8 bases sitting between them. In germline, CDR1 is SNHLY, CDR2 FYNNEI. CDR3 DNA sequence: TGTGCCAGCAGTGAGACAAGCATGAACACTGAAGCTTTCTTT. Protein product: CASSETSMNTEAFF.

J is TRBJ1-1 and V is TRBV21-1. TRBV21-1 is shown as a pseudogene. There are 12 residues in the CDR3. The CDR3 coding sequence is TGTGCCAGCAGCAAGTCAGCCACTGAAGCTTTCTTT. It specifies CASSKSATEAFF.

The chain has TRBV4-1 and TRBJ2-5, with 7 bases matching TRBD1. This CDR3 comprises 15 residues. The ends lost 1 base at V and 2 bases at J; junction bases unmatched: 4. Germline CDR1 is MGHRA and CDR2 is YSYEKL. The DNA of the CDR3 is TGCGCCAGCAGCCAAGTCGGGACAGTACAAGAGACCCAGTACTTC. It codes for CASSQVGTVQETQYF.

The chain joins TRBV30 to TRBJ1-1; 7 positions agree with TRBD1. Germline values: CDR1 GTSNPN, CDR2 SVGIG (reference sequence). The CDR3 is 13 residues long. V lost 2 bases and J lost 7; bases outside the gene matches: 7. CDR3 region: CAWSRGGGGEAFF. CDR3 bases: TGTGCCTGGAGTCGGGGAGGGGGCGGTGAAGCTTTCTTT.

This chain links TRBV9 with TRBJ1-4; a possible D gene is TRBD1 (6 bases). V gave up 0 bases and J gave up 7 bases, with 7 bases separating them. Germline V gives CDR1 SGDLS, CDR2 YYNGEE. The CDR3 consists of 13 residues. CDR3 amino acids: CASSVGGAEKLFF. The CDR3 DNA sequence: TGTGCCAGCAGCGTAGGGGGGGCTGAAAAACTGTTTTTT. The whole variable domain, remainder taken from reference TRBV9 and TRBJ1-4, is DSGVTQTPKHLITATGQRVTLRCSPRSGDLSVYWYQQSLDQGLQFLIQYYNGEERAKGNILERFSAQQFPDLHSELNLSSLELGDSALYFCASSVGGAEKLFFGSGTQLSVL.

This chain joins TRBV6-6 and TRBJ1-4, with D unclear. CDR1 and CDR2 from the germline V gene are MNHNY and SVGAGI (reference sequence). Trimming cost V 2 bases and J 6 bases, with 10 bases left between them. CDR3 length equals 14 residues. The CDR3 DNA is TGTGCCAGCAGTTACGCCGAGACGGATGAAAAACTGTTTTTT. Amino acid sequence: CASSYAETDEKLFF.

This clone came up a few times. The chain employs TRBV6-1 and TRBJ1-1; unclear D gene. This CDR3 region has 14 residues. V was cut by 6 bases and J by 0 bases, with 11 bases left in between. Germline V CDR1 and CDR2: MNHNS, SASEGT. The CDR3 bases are TGTGCCAGCAGGGCGACAAACCTGAACACTGAAGCTTTCTTT. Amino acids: CASRATNLNTEAFF.

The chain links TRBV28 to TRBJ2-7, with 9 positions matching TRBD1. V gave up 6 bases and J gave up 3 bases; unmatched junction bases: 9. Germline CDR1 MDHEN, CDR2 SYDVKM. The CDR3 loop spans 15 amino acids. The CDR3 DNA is TGTGCCAGCAGCCCGTCGGGACAGGGTTTCTACGAGCAGTACTTC. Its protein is CASSPSGQGFYEQYF.

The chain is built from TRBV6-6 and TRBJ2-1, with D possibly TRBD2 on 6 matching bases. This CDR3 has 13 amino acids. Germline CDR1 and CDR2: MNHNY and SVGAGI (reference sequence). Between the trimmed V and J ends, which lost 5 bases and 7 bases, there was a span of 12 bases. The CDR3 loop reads CASSSLGRNEQFF. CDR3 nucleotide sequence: TGTGCCAGCAGTAGTCTTGGGAGGAATGAGCAGTTCTTC.

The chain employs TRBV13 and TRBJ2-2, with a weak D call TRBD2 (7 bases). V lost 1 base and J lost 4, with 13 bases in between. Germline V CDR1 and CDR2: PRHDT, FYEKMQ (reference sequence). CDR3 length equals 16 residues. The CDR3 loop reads CASSLVPGGPTGELFF. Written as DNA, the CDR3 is TGTGCCAGCAGCTTAGTCCCCGGGGGGCCCACCGGGGAGCTGTTTTTT. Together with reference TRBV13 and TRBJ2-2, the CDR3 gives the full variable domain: AAGVIQSPRHLIKEKRETATLKCYPIPRHDTVYWYQQGPGQDPQFLISFYEKMQSDKGSIPDRFSAQQFSDYHSELNMSSLELGDSALYFCASSLVPGGPTGELFFGEGSRLTVL.

CDR3 region: CASSMRQVSNQPQHF. The CDR3, as DNA: TGTGCCAGTAGTATGAGGCAGGTTAGCAATCAGCCCCAGCATTTT. The chain recombines TRBV19 with TRBJ1-5; D is undetermined. CDR3 size: 15 residues. V lost 3 bases to trimming and J lost 0 bases, with 9 bases between them. The germline gives CDR1 LNHDA, CDR2 SQIVND (reference sequence). The whole variable domain, filled in from reference TRBV19 and TRBJ1-5, reads DGGITQSPKYLFRKEGQNVTLSCEQNLNHDAMYWYRQDPGQGLRLIYYSQIVNDFQKGDIAEGYSVSREKKESFPLTVTSAQKNPTAFYLCASSMRQVSNQPQHFGDGTRLSIL.

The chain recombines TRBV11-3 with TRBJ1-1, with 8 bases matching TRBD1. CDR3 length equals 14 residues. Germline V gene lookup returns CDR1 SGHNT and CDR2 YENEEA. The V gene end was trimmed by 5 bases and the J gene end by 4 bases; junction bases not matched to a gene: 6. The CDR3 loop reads CASSTDRGSTEAFF. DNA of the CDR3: TGTGCCAGCAGCACTGACAGGGGAAGCACTGAAGCTTTCTTT.

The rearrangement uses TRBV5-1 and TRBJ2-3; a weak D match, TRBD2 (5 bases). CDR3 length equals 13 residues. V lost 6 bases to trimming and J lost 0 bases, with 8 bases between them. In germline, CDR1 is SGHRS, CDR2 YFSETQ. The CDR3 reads CASKEVSTDTQYF. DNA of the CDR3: TGCGCCAGCAAGGAGGTCAGCACAGATACGCAGTATTTT.

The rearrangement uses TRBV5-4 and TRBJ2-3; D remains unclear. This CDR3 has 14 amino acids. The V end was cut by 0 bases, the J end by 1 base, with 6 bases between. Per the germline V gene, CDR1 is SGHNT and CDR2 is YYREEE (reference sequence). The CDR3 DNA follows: TGTGCCAGCAGCTTGGAGTCAGGCACAGATACGCAGTATTTT. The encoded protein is CASSLESGTDTQYF.